In its sample, the clone carrying this T cell receptor beta chain was seen a few times. Its antigen is undetermined. The germline gives CDR1 MGHDK, CDR2 SYGVNS. The V segment lost 8 bases and the J segment 3 bases; nucleotides outside the gene matches: 7. This CDR3 has 14 amino acids. The data were taken from a study of T-cell reconstitution after alpha-beta-depleted transplantation in children. Study-level results: Surviving thymic progenitors and recipient T cells were the source of high TCRbeta diversity at day 60 in some patients. Newly produced T cells mostly provided counts and TCRbeta diversity after one year, as hyperexpanded clones declined.

A TCRbeta library incorporating unique molecular identifiers was prepared. MiXCR, run by TCRdb on the PCR reads, gives a single entry per CDR3 protein. The data show about 830,000 distinct CDR3 sequences, 15% to 20% seen once. The gene calls are TRBV25-1 and TRBJ1-2, with 9 nucleotides matching TRBD1. Sample: PBMCs, mostly from graft donor cells, taken 360 days after TCRalphabeta/CD19-depleted stem cell transplant. This receptor was identified in a male patient aged 10 to 17 who had a stem cell transplant for acute lymphoblastic leukemia, so the T cells may come from the graft donor. CDR3 DNA sequence: TGTGCCAGCGGGACAGGGAGTGGGGACTATGGCTACACCTTC. Its translation: CASGTGSGDYGYTF.